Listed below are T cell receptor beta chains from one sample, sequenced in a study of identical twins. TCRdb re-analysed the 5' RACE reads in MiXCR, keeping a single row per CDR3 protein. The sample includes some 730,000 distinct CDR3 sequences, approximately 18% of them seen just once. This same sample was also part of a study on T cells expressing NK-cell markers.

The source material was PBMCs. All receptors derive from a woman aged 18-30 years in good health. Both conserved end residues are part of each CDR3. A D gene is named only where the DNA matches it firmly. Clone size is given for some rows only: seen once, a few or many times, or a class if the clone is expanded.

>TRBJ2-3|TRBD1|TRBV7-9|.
CASSFGQETGDTQYF
TGTGCCAGCAGCTTTGGACAGGAGACGGGGGATACGCAGTATTTT
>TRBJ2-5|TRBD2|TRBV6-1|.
CASVRREGVETQYF
TGTGCCAGCGTCCGCAGGGAGGGAGTGGAGACCCAGTACTTC
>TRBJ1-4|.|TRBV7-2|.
CASSLNGQFVNEKLFF
TGTGCCAGCAGCTTAAACGGGCAGTTCGTTAATGAAAAACTGTTTTTT
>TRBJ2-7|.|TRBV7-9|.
CASSLILGNEQYF
TGTGCCAGCAGCTTAATTTTAGGGAACGAGCAGTACTTC
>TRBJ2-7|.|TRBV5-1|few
CASSFPTGRDEQYF
TGCGCCAGCAGCTTCCCGACAGGACGGGACGAGCAGTACTTC
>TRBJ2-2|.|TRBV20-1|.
CSANKPRSSIGELFF
TGCAGTGCTAACAAACCGCGGAGTTCAATCGGGGAGCTGTTTTTT
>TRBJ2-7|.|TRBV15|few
CATSREGTGYEQYF
TGTGCCACCAGCAGAGAAGGGACGGGGTACGAGCAGTACTTC
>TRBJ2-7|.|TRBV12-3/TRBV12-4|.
CASSLRRLSYEQYF
TGTGCCAGCAGTTTAAGGAGGCTCTCCTACGAGCAGTACTTC
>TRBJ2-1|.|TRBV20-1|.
CSAAPSPSDNEQFF
TGCAGTGCAGCCCCCTCTCCTAGCGACAATGAGCAGTTCTTC
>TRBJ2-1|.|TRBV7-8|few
CASSFPDAEQFF
TGTGCCAGCAGCTTTCCGGACGCAGAGCAGTTCTTC
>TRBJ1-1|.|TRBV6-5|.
CASQGLSTEAFF
TGTGCCAGCCAGGGTCTGAGCACTGAAGCTTTCTTT
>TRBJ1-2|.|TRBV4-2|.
CASSQDGGYGYTF
TGTGCCAGCAGCCAAGATGGAGGCTATGGCTACACCTTC
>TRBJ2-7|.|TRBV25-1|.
CASSEVHGTGDYEQYF
TGTGCCAGCAGTGAAGTCCACGGGACCGGAGACTACGAGCAGTACTTC
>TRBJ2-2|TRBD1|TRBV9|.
CASSAISGTGNTGELFF
TGTGCCAGCAGCGCAATTTCGGGGACAGGCAACACCGGGGAGCTGTTTTTT